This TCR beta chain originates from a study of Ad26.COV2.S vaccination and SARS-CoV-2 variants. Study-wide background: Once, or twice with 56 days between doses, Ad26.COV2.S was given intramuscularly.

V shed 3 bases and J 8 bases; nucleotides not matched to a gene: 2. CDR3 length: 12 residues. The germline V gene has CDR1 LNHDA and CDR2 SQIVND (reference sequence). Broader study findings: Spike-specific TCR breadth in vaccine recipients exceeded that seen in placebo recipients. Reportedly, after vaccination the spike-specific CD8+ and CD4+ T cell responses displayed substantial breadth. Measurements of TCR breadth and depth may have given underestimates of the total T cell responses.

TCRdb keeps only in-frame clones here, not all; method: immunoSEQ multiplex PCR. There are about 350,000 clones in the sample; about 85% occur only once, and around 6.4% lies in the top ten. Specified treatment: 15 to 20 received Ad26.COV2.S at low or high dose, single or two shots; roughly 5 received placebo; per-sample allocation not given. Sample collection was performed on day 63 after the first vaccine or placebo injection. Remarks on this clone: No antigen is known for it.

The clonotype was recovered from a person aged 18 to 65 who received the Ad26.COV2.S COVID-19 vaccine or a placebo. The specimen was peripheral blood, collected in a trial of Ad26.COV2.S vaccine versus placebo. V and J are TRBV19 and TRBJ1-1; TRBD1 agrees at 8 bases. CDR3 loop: CASSMDRAEAFF. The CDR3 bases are TGTGCCAGTAGTATGGACAGGGCCGAAGCTTTCTTT.